This T cell receptor (beta chain) was found in a study of metastatic and nonmetastatic thyroid tumors. Study at large: It was across blood and tumor or nodule tissue from malignant and benign thyroid patients that repertoires were compared. Broader study findings: When malignant thyroid tumors were compared with benign nodules, TCR beta diversity was reportedly significantly higher in the malignant tumors. This held in both blood and tumor samples.

Losses at the gene ends were 2 bases for V and 4 bases for J; bases not matched to a gene: 5. Germline CDR1 reads SGHNT; CDR2 reads YENEEA. The CDR3 spans 15 residues. Patients were all untreated before their thyroid surgery. In the original processing: CDR3 differences across clinicopathological groups were used to build a distant-metastasis classifier for papillary thyroid cancer. With MiXCR, TCRdb reprocessed the PCR reads. The V and J calls come from TCRdb's annotation, not from the publication. The table lists under 35,000 clones, about a third of them singletons. This clone was found once. Its antigen is currently unknown.

The chain links TRBV11-3 to TRBJ2-7; 10 positions match TRBD2. The sample was tumor tissue. The sequence was collected from a female donor with papillary thyroid cancer or a benign thyroid nodule (not recorded which). Some clones in this sample may be carry-over from other donors' samples. The CDR3: CASSLRASGGYEQYF. The CDR3 region has the DNA TGTGCCAGCAGCTTACGTGCTAGCGGGGGATACGAGCAGTACTTC.